This T cell receptor (beta chain) was identified in a study of cytomegalovirus exposure and HLA in healthy donors. On this clone: Its antigen is still unknown.

Unmatched junction bases numbered 6, after V lost 5 bases and J lost 3 bases. This CDR3 has 14 amino acids. Germline CDR1 and CDR2: SEHNR and FQNEAQ (reference sequence). Researchers ran the PCR with 60 Vbeta and 13 Jbeta primers. Profiling relied on immunoSEQ multiplex PCR, and the TCRdb table lists in-frame clones only, not all of them. The sample lists about 59,000 clones; 80% were seen once. Points from the study as a whole: There were reportedly fewer N-insertions in an Asian-associated ancestry cluster than the roughly 610-donor mean, in a later analysis. Presence/absence results assume similar sequencing depth per donor, which may not hold.

This TCR came from a middle-aged woman in good health and CMV-seronegative. This chain links TRBV7-9 with TRBJ1-1, with TRBD1 identical over 7 bases. The specimen was PBMCs. Written as DNA, the CDR3 is TGTGCCAGCAGCGATATGGGACAGTACACTGAAGCTTTCTTT. Protein sequence: CASSDMGQYTEAFF.